This TCR beta chain was identified during a study of brain T cells in children with intractable seizures. Time point in this sample: blood from clinic visit 5 months post-surgery; TSC patient then seizure free. Surgery cases with the highest brain T cell transcript signatures were chosen for sequencing. Patients received at least one anti-epileptic drug before surgery. The germline gives CDR1 MDHEN, CDR2 SYDVKM. The CDR3 length is 14 residues. The germline V and J ends were trimmed by 6 bases and 0 bases, with 9 bases remaining between them. TCRdb keeps only in-frame clones here, not all; method: immunoSEQ multiplex PCR. Found here are a few hundred thousand clones, over 85% of them singletons; the top ten hold roughly 5.7%. A single count supports this clone.

The starting material was peripheral blood, obtained approximately 5 months after surgery. This chain connects TRBV28 to TRBJ2-4, with D hard to call. The TCR originated in a boy under two years old with tuberous sclerosis and intractable seizures. The CDR3 sequence is CASSLTVAKNIQYF. For the CDR3, the DNA is TGTGCCAGCAGCCTGACTGTAGCCAAAAACATTCAGTACTTC.